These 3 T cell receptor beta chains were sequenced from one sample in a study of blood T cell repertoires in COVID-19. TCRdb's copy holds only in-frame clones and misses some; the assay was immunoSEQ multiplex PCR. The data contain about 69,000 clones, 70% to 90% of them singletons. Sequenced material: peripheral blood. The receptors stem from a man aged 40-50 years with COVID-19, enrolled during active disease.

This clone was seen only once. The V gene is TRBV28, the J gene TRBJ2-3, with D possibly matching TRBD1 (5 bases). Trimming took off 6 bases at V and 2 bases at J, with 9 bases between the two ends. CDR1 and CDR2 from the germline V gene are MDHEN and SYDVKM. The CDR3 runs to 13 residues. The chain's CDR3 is CASRLDNTDTQYF. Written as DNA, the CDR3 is TGTGCCAGCAGGCTGGACAACACAGATACGCAGTATTTT.

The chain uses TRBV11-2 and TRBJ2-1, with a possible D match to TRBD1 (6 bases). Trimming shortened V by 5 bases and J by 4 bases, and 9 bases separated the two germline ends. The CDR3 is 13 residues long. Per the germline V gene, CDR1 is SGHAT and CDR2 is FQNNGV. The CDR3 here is CASSPGQYNEQFF. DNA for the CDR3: TGTGCCAGCAGCCCCGGACAGTACAATGAGCAGTTCTTC.

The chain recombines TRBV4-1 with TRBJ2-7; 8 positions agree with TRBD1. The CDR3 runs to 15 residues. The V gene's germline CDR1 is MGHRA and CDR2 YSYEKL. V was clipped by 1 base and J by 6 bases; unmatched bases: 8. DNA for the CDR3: TGCGCCAGCAGCCAAGCACCTATACAGGGGGGCGAGCAGTACTTC. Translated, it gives CASSQAPIQGGEQYF.